The sequence of this TCR beta chain was determined in a study of blood T cell repertoires in COVID-19. This CDR3 region has 13 residues. Trimming cost V 5 bases and J 8 bases; bases outside gene matches: 8. Only in-frame clones appear in the TCRdb table, and some are missing; sequencing was by immunoSEQ multiplex PCR. This sample yields some 30,000 clones, of which 85% to 90% are seen a single time; roughly 28% belongs to the top ten. This receptor was taken from an elderly man with acute or convalescent COVID-19. Input material: peripheral blood. The chain combines TRBV12-3 or TRBV12-4 with TRBJ1-2; TRBD1 matches 7 bases. The CDR3 here is CASSNTGAGGYTF. The CDR3 DNA is TGTGCCAGCAGTAACACAGGGGCTGGAGGCTACACCTTC.